This T cell receptor (beta chain) was sequenced for a study of cytomegalovirus exposure and HLA in healthy donors. Primers: 60 Vbeta forward and 13 Jbeta reverse. The method was immunoSEQ multiplex PCR; TCRdb's version includes in-frame clones alone and lacks a portion of them. The sample has some 130,000 clones; 70% to 80% are singletons. The CDR3 has 15 residues. V gave up 2 bases and J gave up 3 bases, with 13 bases separating them. The germline CDR1 and CDR2 sequences are SGDLS and YYNGEE. J is TRBJ2-3 and V is TRBV9, with D possibly TRBD1 on 6 matching bases. The source of this sequence is a man in his thirties or forties in good health and CMV-seronegative. Sequenced material: PBMCs. The CDR3 here is CASSVRGGSTDTQYF. For the CDR3, the DNA is TGTGCCAGCAGCGTTCGAGGGGGTAGTACAGATACGCAGTATTTT. The full variable domain, completed using reference TRBV9 and TRBJ2-3, is DSGVTQTPKHLITATGQRVTLRCSPRSGDLSVYWYQQSLDQGLQFLIQYYNGEERAKGNILERFSAQQFPDLHSELNLSSLELGDSALYFCASSVRGGSTDTQYFGPGTRLTVL.